What follows describes a single TCR beta chain. Its antigen is undetermined. The CDR3 contains 15 residues. Trimming removed 6 bases at V and 3 bases at J, with 17 bases between. Germline CDR1 reads MNHEY; CDR2 reads SVGAGI. This specimen comes from a study of T-cell memory formation after mild COVID-19. Whole-study context: TCR clusters showed largely donor specificity. The study, taken as a whole, reports: Contracting CD4+ clones lay largely in CM and EM, with CD8+ ones residing in EMRA. Later expanders leaned CD4+, whereas clones that contracted between day 15 and 85 were balanced CD4/CD8. Some clones that responded were present in memory (sampled pre-infection), which suggests cross-reactive memory joined.

TCRdb used MiXCR to reprocess the 5' RACE reads, holding one entry per CDR3 protein. This table holds about 560,000 distinct CDR3 sequences, roughly a sixth found once. V is TRBV6-5 and J is TRBJ1-2; D may be TRBD1 (5 bases). The source is an adult woman who had mild COVID-19 (a few samples of this study predate the infection). Cell type and time point are not known. The specimen was PBMCs or a T cell subset sorted from them (not recorded which). The CDR3 region is CASSSPGLSDYGYTF. As DNA, the CDR3 is TGTGCCAGCAGCTCCCCGGGGCTGTCGGACTATGGCTACACCTTC.